Listed here are 9 T cell receptor beta chains from one sample, sequenced in a study of tissue T cells after allogeneic stem cell transplantation (dated by TCRdb to between 2020 and 2023). Library method: the immunoSEQ multiplex PCR assay. As stored in TCRdb, this immuneACCESS dataset retains in-frame rearrangements with V and J assigned. A fraction of the clones does not appear; measured against another copy, unresolved V genes explain less than half of the discrepancy, and the remainder lacks a known reason. A total of 6,500 to 7,500 clones appear in this sample, about 50% of them only once. The ten largest clones capture 3.5% to 4% of the sample. In the paper's terms, the time point label means: mouse harvest day 7 after allogeneic transplant. Mouse grafts combined 10^7 T-cell-depleted bone marrow cells with 10^6 splenic CD5+ T cells, given via tail vein injection. Sequencing used gut tissue. The receptors here all came from a female BALB/c mouse given C57BL/6 T cells with graft-versus-host disease after an allogeneic hematopoietic cell transplant.

Details on this clone: These gene names are mouse names. CDR3 DNA (partial): TGTGCCAGCAGTCTGTCGACGGGTTCCCAAGACACCCAGTAC. Translation gives CASSLSTGSQDTQY. The entire CDR3 reads CASSLSTGSQDTQYF. The chain couples TRBV26 to TRBJ2-5; D not resolved. The read terminates 1 residue ahead of where the CDR3 ends, so the germline J gene completes it. The CDR3 contains 15 residues. Germline V gene sequence: CDR1 KGHPV, CDR2 FQNQEV (reference sequence). Trimming left V 0 bases short and J 2 bases short, with 9 bases between.

Details on this clone: Any gene name here is a mouse gene name. Sequencing ends 1 residue short of the CDR3 end; the germline J gene provides the rest. The chain combines TRBV3 with TRBJ2-5; 12 bases are shared with TRBD2. The ends lost 3 bases at V and 3 bases at J; junction bases unmatched: 1. Germline V gene data show CDR1 as SNHLY and CDR2 as FYNGKV (reference sequence). The CDR3 runs 15 residues. The CDR3 region is CASSFGTGGQDTQYF. Partial CDR3 DNA: TGTGCCAGCAGCTTCGGGACTGGGGGGCAAGACACCCAGTAC.

About this clone itself: Gene and germline names: mouse. The CDR3 extends 1 residue past the end of the read, so its final part is completed from the germline J gene. V is TRBV13-2 and J is TRBJ2-2, with unresolved D. Trimming left V 5 bases short and J 4 bases short, with 12 bases between. The germline V gene has CDR1 NNHNN and CDR2 SYGAGS (reference sequence). The CDR3 runs to 14 residues. CDR3 DNA, as far as it was read: TGTGCCAGCGGCGAGGGTGAAGGCACCGGGCAGCTCTAC. It encodes CASGEGEGTGQLY. The whole CDR3 reads CASGEGEGTGQLYF.

As concerns this clone: Genes and germline come from the mouse. CDR3 DNA, as far as it was read: TGTGCCAGCTCTCCGGGACAGGGCTCCTATGAACAGTAC. It yields the protein CASSPGQGSYEQY. The full-length CDR3 reads as CASSPGQGSYEQYF. The chain has TRBV12-2 and TRBJ2-7; 9 positions match TRBD1. The sequenced fragment ends 1 residue before the CDR3 boundary, so the rest is inferred from the germline J gene. The V gene end was trimmed by 2 bases and the J gene end by 0 bases; junction bases not matched to a gene: 1. Germline V gives CDR1 SGHLS, CDR2 HYDKME. This CDR3 is built from 14 residues. The full variable domain, its missing parts supplied by reference TRBV12-2 and TRBJ2-7, is NSGVVQSPRYIIKGKGERSILKCIPISGHLSVAWYQQTQGQELKFFIQHYDKMERDKGNLPSRFSVQQFDDYHSEMNMSALELEDSAVYFCASSPGQGSYEQYFGPGTRLTVL.

This clone appeared a few times. The genes are named according to mouse. Read coverage stops 1 residue before the CDR3 terminus; the germline J gene supplies the remainder. V and J are TRBV23 and TRBJ2-7; no check of the table's D call, TRBD1, against the DNA was made. Germline V gives CDR1 KGHTA, CDR2 FQNQQP. This CDR3 is 13 amino acids long. The CDR3 spells CSSSRTGPYEQYF. CDR3 DNA (partial): TGCTCCAGCAGCCGGACAGGGCCCTATGAACAGTAC.

This clone was observed a few times. Gene names refer to mouse genes. The read stops 1 residue short of the end of the CDR3; the missing end is completed from the germline J gene. The chain uses TRBV5 and TRBJ2-7; 12 positions agree with TRBD2. V dropped 4 bases and J dropped 0; count of bases not matched to a gene: 4. Germline V CDR1 and CDR2: LGHNA, YNLKQL (reference sequence). CDR3 length equals 16 residues. The CDR3 DNA, read in part, is TGTGCCAGCAGCCCCGGACTGGGGGGGTCCTCCTATGAACAGTAC. Protein product: CASSPGLGGSSYEQY. In full, the CDR3 is CASSPGLGGSSYEQYF.

Concerning this clone itself: Gene names follow the mouse nomenclature. The CDR3 end falls 1 residue outside the read, so it is completed with the germline J gene. This rearrangement joins TRBV26 to TRBJ2-5; the D gene is possibly TRBD2 (6 bases). V was cut by 4 bases and J by 2 bases, with 10 bases left in between. CDR3 length: 14 amino acids. The germline CDR1 and CDR2 sequences are KGHPV and FQNQEV (reference sequence). CDR3 DNA (partial): TGTGCCAGCAGTCAACGGGGGGTCCAAGACACCCAGTAC. Amino acid sequence: CASSQRGVQDTQY. The full-length CDR3 reads as CASSQRGVQDTQYF.

In its sample, this clone was seen once. The listed genes are named as in mouse. Read sequence stops 1 residue before the CDR3 end, and the germline J gene provides the missing end. The rearrangement links TRBV3 to TRBJ1-1, with unresolved D. The length of the CDR3 is 13 residues. Trimming took off 4 bases at V and 0 bases at J, with 6 bases between the two ends. Germline V gene data show CDR1 as SNHLY and CDR2 as FYNGKV (reference sequence). The CDR3 bases that were read are TGTGCCAGCAGCTCTCAAGCAAACACAGAAGTCTTC. Protein: CASSSQANTEVF. In full, the CDR3 reads CASSSQANTEVFF.

This clone was observed a few times. Germline and genes here are mouse. The CDR3 goes on 1 residue after the read ends, and that part is filled in from the germline J gene. The V call is TRBV26, the J call TRBJ2-2; D is uncertain. The CDR3 has 12 amino acids. Germline assignment: CDR1 KGHPV and CDR2 FQNQEV (reference sequence). Trimming removed 6 bases at V and 1 base at J, with 3 bases between. CDR3 loop: CASSRNTGQLYF. CDR3 bases read: TGTGCCAGCAGCAGAAACACCGGGCAGCTCTAC.